Listed below are T cell receptor beta chains from one sample, sequenced in a study of blood T cell repertoires in COVID-19. Repertoires were generated with immunoSEQ multiplex PCR, while TCRdb's copy carries only in-frame clones and drops some. Of around 500,000 clones detected, 88% appear once; the ten largest clones hold 1.8%. Sequencing used PBMCs or T cells enriched from blood (not recorded which). Receptors were obtained from a woman in her thirties or forties who had recovered from COVID-19. CDR3s include the opening cysteine and the closing phenylalanine or tryptophan.

CDR3aa: CASSLVASGTLYNEQFF
v_gene: TRBV5-6
j_gene: TRBJ2-1

CDR3aa: CASSLAGGPEETQYF
v_gene: TRBV5-1
j_gene: TRBJ2-5

CDR3aa: CASSLVRSGGQETQYF
v_gene: TRBV7-6
j_gene: TRBJ2-5

CDR3aa: CASSQDLLGRQRLSYEQYF
v_gene: TRBV4-2
j_gene: TRBJ2-7

CDR3aa: CASSPRDGRLDTQYF
v_gene: TRBV13
j_gene: TRBJ2-3

CDR3aa: CASSMRGPPPSEQYF
v_gene: TRBV19
j_gene: TRBJ2-7

CDR3aa: CASSDQGAIDTQYF
v_gene: TRBV10-1
j_gene: TRBJ2-3

CDR3aa: CASRRTSGRDTQYF
v_gene: TRBV6-4
j_gene: TRBJ2-3

CDR3aa: CASSSDRGQNIQYF
v_gene: TRBV7-2
j_gene: TRBJ2-4

CDR3aa: CASGRDNLNTEAFF
v_gene: TRBV6-5
j_gene: TRBJ1-1

CDR3aa: CASSSEYRTNNYGYTF
v_gene: TRBV7-9
j_gene: TRBJ1-2